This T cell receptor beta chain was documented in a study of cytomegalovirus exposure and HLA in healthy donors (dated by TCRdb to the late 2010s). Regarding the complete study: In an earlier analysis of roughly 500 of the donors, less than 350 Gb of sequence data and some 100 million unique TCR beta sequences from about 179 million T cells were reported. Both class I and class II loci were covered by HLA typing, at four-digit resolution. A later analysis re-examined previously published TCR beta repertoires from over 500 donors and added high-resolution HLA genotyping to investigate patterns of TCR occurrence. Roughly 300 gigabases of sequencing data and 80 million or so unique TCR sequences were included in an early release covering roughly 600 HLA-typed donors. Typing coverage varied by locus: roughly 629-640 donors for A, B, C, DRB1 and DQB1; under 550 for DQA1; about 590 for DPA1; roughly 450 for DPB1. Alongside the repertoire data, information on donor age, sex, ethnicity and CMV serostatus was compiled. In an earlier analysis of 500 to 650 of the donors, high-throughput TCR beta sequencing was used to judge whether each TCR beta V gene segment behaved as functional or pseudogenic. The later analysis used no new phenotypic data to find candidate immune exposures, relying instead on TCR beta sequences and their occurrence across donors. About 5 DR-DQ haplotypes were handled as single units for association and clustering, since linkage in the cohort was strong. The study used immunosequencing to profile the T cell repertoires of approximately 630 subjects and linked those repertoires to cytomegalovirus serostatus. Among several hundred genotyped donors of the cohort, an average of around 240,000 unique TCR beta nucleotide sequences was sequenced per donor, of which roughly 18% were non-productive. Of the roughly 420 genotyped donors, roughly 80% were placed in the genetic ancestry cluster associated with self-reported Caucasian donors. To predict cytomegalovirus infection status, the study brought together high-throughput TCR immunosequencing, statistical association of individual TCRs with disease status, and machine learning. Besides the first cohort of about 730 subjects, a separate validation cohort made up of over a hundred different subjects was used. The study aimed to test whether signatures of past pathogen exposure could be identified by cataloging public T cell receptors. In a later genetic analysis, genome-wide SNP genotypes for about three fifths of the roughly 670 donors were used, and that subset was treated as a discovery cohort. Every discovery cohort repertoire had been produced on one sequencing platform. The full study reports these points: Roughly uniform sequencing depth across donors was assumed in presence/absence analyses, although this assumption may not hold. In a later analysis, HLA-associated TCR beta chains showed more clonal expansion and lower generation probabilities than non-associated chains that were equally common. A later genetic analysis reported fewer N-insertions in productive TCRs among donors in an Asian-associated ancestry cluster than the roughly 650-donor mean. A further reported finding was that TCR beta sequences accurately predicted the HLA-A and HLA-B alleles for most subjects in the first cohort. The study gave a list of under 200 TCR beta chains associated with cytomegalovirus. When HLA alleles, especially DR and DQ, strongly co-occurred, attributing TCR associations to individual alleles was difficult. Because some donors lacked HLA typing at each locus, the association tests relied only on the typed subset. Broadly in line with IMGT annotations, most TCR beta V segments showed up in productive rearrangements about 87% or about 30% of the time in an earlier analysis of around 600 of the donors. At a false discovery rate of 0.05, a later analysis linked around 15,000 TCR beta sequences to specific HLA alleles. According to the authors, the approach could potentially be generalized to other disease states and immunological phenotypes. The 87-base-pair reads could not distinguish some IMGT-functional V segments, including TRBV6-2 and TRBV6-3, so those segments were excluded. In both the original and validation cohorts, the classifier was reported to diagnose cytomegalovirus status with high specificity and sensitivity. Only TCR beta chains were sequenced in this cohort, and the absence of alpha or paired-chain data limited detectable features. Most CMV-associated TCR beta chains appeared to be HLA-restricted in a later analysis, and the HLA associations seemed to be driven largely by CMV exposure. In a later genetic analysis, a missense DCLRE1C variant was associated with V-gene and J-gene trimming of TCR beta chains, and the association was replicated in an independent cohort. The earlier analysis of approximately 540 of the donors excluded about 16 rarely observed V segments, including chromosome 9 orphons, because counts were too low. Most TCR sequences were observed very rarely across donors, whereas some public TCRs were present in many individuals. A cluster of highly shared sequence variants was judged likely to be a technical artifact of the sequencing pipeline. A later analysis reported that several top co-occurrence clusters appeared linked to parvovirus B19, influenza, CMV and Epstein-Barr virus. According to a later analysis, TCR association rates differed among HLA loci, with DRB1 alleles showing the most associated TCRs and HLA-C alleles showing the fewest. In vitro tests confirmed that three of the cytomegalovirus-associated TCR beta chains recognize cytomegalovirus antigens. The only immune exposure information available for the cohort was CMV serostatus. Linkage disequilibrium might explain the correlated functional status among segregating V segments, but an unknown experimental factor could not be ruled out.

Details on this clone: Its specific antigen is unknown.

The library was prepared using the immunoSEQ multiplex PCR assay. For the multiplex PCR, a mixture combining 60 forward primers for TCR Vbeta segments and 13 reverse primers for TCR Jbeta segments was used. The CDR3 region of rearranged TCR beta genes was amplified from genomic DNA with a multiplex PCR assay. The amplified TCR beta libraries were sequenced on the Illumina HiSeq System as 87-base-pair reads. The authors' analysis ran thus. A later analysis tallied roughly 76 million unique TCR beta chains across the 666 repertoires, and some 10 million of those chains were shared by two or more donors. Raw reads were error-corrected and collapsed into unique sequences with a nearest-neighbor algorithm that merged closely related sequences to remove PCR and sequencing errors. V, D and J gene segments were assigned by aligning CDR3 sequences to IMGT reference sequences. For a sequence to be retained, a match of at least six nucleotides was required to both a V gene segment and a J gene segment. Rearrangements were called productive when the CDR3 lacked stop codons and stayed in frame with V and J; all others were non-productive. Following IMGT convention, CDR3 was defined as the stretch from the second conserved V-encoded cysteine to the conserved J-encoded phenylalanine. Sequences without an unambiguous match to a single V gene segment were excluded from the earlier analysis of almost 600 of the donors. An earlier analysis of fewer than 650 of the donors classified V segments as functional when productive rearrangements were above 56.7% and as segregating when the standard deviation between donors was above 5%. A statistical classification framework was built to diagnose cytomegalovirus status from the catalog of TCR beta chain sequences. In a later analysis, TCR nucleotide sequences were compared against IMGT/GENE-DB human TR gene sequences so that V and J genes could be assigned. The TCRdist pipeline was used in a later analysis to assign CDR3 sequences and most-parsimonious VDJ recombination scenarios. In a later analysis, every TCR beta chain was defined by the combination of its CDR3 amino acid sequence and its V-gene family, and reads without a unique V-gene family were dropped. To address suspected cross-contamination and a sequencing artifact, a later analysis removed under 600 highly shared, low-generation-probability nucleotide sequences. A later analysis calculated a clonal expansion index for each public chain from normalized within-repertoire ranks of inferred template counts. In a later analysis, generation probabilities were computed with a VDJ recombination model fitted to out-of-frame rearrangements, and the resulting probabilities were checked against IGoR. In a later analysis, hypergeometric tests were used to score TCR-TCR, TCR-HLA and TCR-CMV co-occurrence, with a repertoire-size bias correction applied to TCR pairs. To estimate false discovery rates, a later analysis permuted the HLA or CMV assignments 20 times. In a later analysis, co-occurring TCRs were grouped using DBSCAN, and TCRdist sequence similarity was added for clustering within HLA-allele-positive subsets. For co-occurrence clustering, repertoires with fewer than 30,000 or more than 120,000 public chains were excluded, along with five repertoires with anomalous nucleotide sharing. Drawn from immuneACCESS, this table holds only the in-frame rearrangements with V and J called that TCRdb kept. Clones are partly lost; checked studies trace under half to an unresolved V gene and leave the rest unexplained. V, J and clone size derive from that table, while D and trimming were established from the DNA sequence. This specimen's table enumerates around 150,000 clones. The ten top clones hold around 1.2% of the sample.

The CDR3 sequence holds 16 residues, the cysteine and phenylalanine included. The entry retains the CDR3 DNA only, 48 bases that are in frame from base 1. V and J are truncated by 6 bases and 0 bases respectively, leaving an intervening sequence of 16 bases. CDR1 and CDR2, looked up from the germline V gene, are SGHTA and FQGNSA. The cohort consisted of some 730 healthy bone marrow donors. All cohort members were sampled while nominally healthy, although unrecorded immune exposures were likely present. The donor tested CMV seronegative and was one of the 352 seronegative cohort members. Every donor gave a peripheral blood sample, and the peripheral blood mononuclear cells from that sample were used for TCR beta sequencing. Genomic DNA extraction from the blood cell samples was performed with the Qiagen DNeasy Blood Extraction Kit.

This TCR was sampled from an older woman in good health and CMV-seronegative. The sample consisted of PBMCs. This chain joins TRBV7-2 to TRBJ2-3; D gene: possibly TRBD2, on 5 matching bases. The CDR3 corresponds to CASSSRPGTSTDTQYF. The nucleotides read TGTGCCAGCAGTTCTAGGCCGGGAACTAGCACAGATACGCAGTATTTT.